This is a list of T cell receptor beta chains from one sample in a study of tumor-infiltrating lymphocytes in primary liver carcinoma. Via MiXCR, TCRdb re-called the multiplex PCR reads, giving one row per CDR3 protein. The table records about 54,000 distinct CDR3 sequences, around 79% of them present only once. Source material: liver tumor tissue from sampling region 2. The receptors derive from a man aged 35-49 years with primary liver carcinoma and hepatitis B virus infection. Each CDR3 is given without its conserved first and last residue. Expanded clones are given a class, and other clones once, few, many or no size at all.

clone_size v_call cdr3_aa
many TRBV29-1 SVEEGAGDTQY
NA TRBV21-1 ASSRGLLTDTQY
few TRBV27 ASMTQGAHGYT
NA TRBV11-2 TNSLTDTPYEQY
many TRBV7-9 ASSSSGPQQWAEQF
NA TRBV29-1 SFEAPGVGGHT
NA TRBV11-2 ASSLPVGLAGGGCEQY
once TRBV12-3/TRBV12-4 ASNTDMGNEQF
NA TRBV28 VSTPLGRGGEETQY
large TRBV4-1 ASSQVSSSSGEQF
NA TRBV11-2 GSSLMLGSNEQF
NA TRBV29-1 NVVRGDEQY
NA TRBV6-1 ASRETPGAYEQY
NA TRBV4-1 ASSLKIQALAGGNEEF
many TRBV4-1 ASSQENNEQF
many TRBV7-8 ASSLQNTEAF
NA TRBV5-5 ASSLKVLAGASSYNEQL
once TRBV6-1 ARSQLAGLTTNTQY
NA TRBV29-1 SVPLSLSSEQF
many TRBV30 AWSGPPLPDQETQY
NA TRBV12-3/TRBV12-4 ASSWVASYNEQF
NA TRBV6-5 ASSYSTGRQGSEQF
many TRBV12-3/TRBV12-4 ASNLDGTALYGYT
NA TRBV6-5 ANRLAGTDTEY
NA TRBV16 ASNRSLVGEQY
NA TRBV12-3/TRBV12-4 ASRLNTLTEAF
once TRBV11-3 ASSPGTAHGSQY
NA TRBV6-6 ASRPGTDSIQPQH
many TRBV6-5 ASSSTDRGYEQY
few TRBV12-3/TRBV12-4 ANSLQDHDTEAF
NA TRBV11-2 ASSLVTLAGTGDLF
NA TRBV6-6 ASSYSPGEDPGYEQF
many TRBV5-1 ASSPNSGTPADSQY
NA TRBV30 AWSLPGTEAF
once TRBV29-1 NVNRGGRNEQC
NA TRBV11-2 GSSLAYPGTGSDYEQY
NA TRBV10-2 VITGGYNEQF
NA TRBV7-8 ANSLGFAGALDSNQPQH
NA TRBV5-1 ASTLGGISTDAF
once TRBV6-5 GGSPTGNNEQF
once TRBV4-2 ASGQAQGAGETQY
NA TRBV29-1 SVELAPGVTQY
NA TRBV9 ASSVVSADMQY
NA TRBV14 ASSRLLGNRDLGKLF
NA TRBV14 ASSQSRAADTGELF
NA TRBV6-1 SSSEAPGQGYEQY
many TRBV11-2 ASSLGLNTEAF
NA TRBV28 TSSLAGHREHY
once TRBV12-3/TRBV12-4 VSRLVLSYEQY
once TRBV6-5 ASRRDLRGYEHY
once TRBV28 ASSLASRLAKSIQY